This is a list of T cell receptor beta chains from one sample in a study of blood T cell repertoires in COVID-19. Assay used: immunoSEQ multiplex PCR; TCRdb lists only in-frame clones, some missing. Here the sample spans around 190,000 clones, about four fifths being singletons. Sequencing was done on a sample of PBMCs or T cells enriched from blood (not recorded which). The receptors stem from a woman aged 30 to 39 who had been exposed to COVID-19. Both conserved end residues are part of each CDR3. A D gene is named only where the DNA matches it firmly. Expanded clones get a size class; other rows say once, few or many, or leave the size out.

CASSGGWRDPPFYEQYF,TGTGCCAGCAGCGGGGGGTGGCGGGACCCCCCTTTCTACGAGCAGTACTTC,TRBJ2-7,-,TRBV11-2,-
CATSDRTGKGYTF,TGTGCCACCAGTGACCGGACAGGGAAGGGCTACACCTTC,TRBJ1-2,few,TRBV24-1,TRBD1
CASSPTLDSEAFF,TGTGCCAGCTCACCCACTCTCGATTCTGAAGCTTTCTTT,TRBJ1-1,-,TRBV18,-
CASSVVQTGELFF,TGTGCCAGCAGCGTAGTCCAGACCGGGGAGCTGTTTTTT,TRBJ2-2,-,TRBV9,-
CASSRPVNSNQPQHF,TGTGCCAGCAGTCGTCCCGTAAACAGTAATCAGCCCCAGCATTTT,TRBJ1-5,-,TRBV28,-
CASSVRTGELFF,TGTGCCAGCAGCGTCAGAACCGGGGAGCTGTTTTTT,TRBJ2-2,few,TRBV9,-
CASRGVGASSLHEQFF,TGTGCCAGCAGGGGGGTGGGGGCGTCGTCTCTTCATGAGCAGTTCTTC,TRBJ2-1,-,TRBV2,-
CASSQTAGQPQHF,TGTGCCAGCAGCCAGACGGCGGGTCAGCCCCAGCATTTT,TRBJ1-5,-,TRBV16,-
CASREGLAGGRNEQYF,TGTGCCAGCAGGGAAGGATTAGCGGGGGGGCGTAACGAGCAGTACTTC,TRBJ2-7,many,TRBV2,TRBD2
CASSEQGAVTNTGELFF,TGCGCCAGCAGCGAGCAGGGGGCAGTGACGAACACCGGGGAGCTGTTTTTT,TRBJ2-2,-,TRBV5-1,TRBD1
CASSSQTGGETQYF,TGCGCCAGCAGCTCCCAGACAGGGGGAGAGACCCAGTACTTC,TRBJ2-5,-,TRBV5-1,TRBD1
CASSQDSYGAFF,TGCGCCAGCAGCCAAGATTCCTACGGAGCTTTCTTT,TRBJ1-1,-,TRBV4-1,-
CASQDRSGNTIYF,TGCGCCAGCCAGGACAGGTCGGGAAACACCATATATTTT,TRBJ1-3,-,TRBV4-1,TRBD1
CASSVSGVSTDTQYF,TGTGCCAGCAGCGTTTCGGGGGTAAGCACAGATACGCAGTATTTT,TRBJ2-3,-,TRBV9,-
CASSDRTVPQFF,TGTGCCAGCAGCGACCGGACTGTTCCCCAGTTCTTC,TRBJ2-1,-,TRBV11-2,-
CASSWGTGIPGGDIQYF,TGCGCCAGCAGCTGGGGGACAGGGATACCGGGAGGGGACATTCAGTACTTC,TRBJ2-4,-,TRBV5-1,-
CASSLRLERPLHF,TGTGCCAGCAGCCTTCGACTAGAGCGACCCCTCCACTTT,TRBJ1-6,-,TRBV3-1/TRBV3-2,-
CASSESGADYGYTF,TGCGCCAGCAGTGAGTCAGGGGCGGACTATGGCTACACCTTC,TRBJ1-2,once,TRBV10-2,-
CASSLTGTGGNTIYF,TGTGCCAGCAGTTTAACCGGGACAGGTGGAAACACCATATATTTT,TRBJ1-3,-,TRBV6-5,TRBD1
CAISEFPGVGETQYF,TGTGCCATCAGTGAGTTCCCGGGGGTAGGAGAGACCCAGTACTTC,TRBJ2-5,-,TRBV10-3,-
CASSLGRGSGSGYTF,TGTGCCAGCAGCTTAGGCCGGGGAAGTGGATCTGGCTACACCTTC,TRBJ1-2,-,TRBV13,-
CASSFRGVSYEQYF,TGTGCCAGCAGCTTCCGGGGGGTCTCCTACGAGCAGTACTTC,TRBJ2-7,-,TRBV5-6,TRBD2
CASSPAGGYGNTIYF,TGTGCCAGCTCACCAGCAGGTGGTTACGGAAACACCATATATTTT,TRBJ1-3,-,TRBV18,-
CASSQGQGDHNEQFF,TGTGCCAGCAGCCAAGGACAGGGTGACCACAATGAGCAGTTCTTC,TRBJ2-1,-,TRBV3-1/TRBV3-2,TRBD1
CASRASPQGNQPQHF,TGTGCCAGCAGGGCTTCTCCTCAGGGGAATCAGCCCCAGCATTTT,TRBJ1-5,-,TRBV27,-
CASSPRTSGGADTQYF,TGTGCCAGCAGCCCACGGACTAGCGGGGGGGCTGATACGCAGTATTTT,TRBJ2-3,-,TRBV11-2,TRBD2
CASSSTGAQETQYF,TGTGCCAGCAGTTCCACAGGGGCCCAAGAGACCCAGTACTTC,TRBJ2-5,-,TRBV9,TRBD1
CASSPKDRDQETQYF,TGTGCCAGCAGCCCAAAGGACAGGGATCAAGAGACCCAGTACTTC,TRBJ2-5,-,TRBV11-2,TRBD1
CATSVQAYSNQPQHF,TGTGCCACCAGTGTCCAGGCATATAGCAATCAGCCCCAGCATTTT,TRBJ1-5,-,TRBV24-1,-
CSVDGNRAFNYGYTF,TGCAGCGTTGACGGGAACAGGGCTTTCAACTATGGCTACACCTTC,TRBJ1-2,-,TRBV29-1,-
CARNHHSSEASYEQYF,TGCGCCAGAAATCACCACTCTAGCGAGGCATCCTACGAGCAGTACTTC,TRBJ2-7,-,TRBV10-1,-
CASSLDRGSGGYTF,TGTGCCAGCAGTTTGGACAGGGGTTCGGGTGGCTACACCTTC,TRBJ1-2,-,TRBV27,TRBD1
CASRQGFGGANVLTF,TGTGCCAGCCGACAGGGGTTTGGTGGGGCCAACGTCCTGACTTTC,TRBJ2-6,-,TRBV18,TRBD1
CASRGTSGNNEQFF,TGTGCCAGCAGGGGGACTAGCGGTAACAATGAGCAGTTCTTC,TRBJ2-1,-,TRBV2,TRBD2
CATPSLYDRVISYEQYF,TGCGCCACCCCCAGTCTATACGACAGGGTTATCTCCTACGAGCAGTACTTC,TRBJ2-7,-,TRBV5-1,TRBD1
CASSQGHNQPQHF,TGTGCCAGCAGCCAAGGACACAATCAGCCCCAGCATTTT,TRBJ1-5,-,TRBV3-1/TRBV3-2,-
CASRSSGTYEQYF,TGTGCCAGCAGGTCTAGCGGGACCTACGAGCAGTACTTC,TRBJ2-7,-,TRBV6-5,TRBD2
CASSGQGNSPLHF,TGCGCCAGCAGTGGACAGGGGAATTCACCCCTCCACTTT,TRBJ1-6,-,TRBV10-1,TRBD1
CASGLALAGEPYEQYF,TGTGCCAGCGGACTCGCACTAGCGGGGGAGCCTTACGAGCAGTACTTC,TRBJ2-7,-,TRBV7-2,TRBD2
CASSVVSSEQFF,TGTGCCAGCAGCGTAGTATCGTCTGAGCAGTTCTTC,TRBJ2-1,-,TRBV9,-
CASSLDQGTGNTIYF,TGTGCCAGCAGCTTAGACCAGGGGACTGGAAACACCATATATTTT,TRBJ1-3,-,TRBV7-7,-
CASSLGQGIYEQYF,TGTGCCAGCAGTTTGGGACAGGGTATTTACGAGCAGTACTTC,TRBJ2-7,-,TRBV27,TRBD1
CSVRGQGAAGELFF,TGCAGCGTTCGGGGACAGGGAGCGGCCGGGGAGCTGTTTTTT,TRBJ2-2,-,TRBV29-1,TRBD1
CASSNPHSEAFF,TGTGCCAGCAGTAATCCCCACTCTGAAGCTTTCTTT,TRBJ1-1,-,TRBV12-3/TRBV12-4,-